The clone carrying this TCR beta chain was seen more than once but under ten times. These data belong to a study of response to subunit inactivated influenza vaccine. This CDR3 contains 19 residues. Germline values: CDR1 MNHEY, CDR2 SMNVEV (reference sequence). Losses at the gene ends were 0 bases for V and 1 base for J; bases not matched to a gene: 10. TCRdb used MiXCR to reprocess the RT-PCR reads, holding one entry per CDR3 protein. The sample carries around 570,000 distinct CDR3 sequences, about 11% recorded once. The data also belong to a second study, concerning T cells expressing NK-cell markers. Turning to that study: The TCR beta cDNA came from 5'RACE template switching with UMIs. Beta-chain profiling covered CD3+CD56+NKG2C+, CD3+CD56+NKG2C- and CD3+CD56-NKG2C+ sorted subsets. Seven HCMV-seropositive donors and one seronegative donor made up the eight sequenced donors.

This clonotype originated in a man aged 50 to 60 who received an inactivated influenza vaccine. This sequence joins TRBV27 and TRBJ2-1; 9 bases agree with TRBD2. The material sequenced was PBMCs from blood, taken on the day of vaccination. CDR3 amino acids: CASSLSGLAGTRSYNEQFF. In DNA form, the CDR3 reads TGTGCCAGCAGTTTATCGGGGCTAGCGGGGACAAGGTCCTACAATGAGCAGTTCTTC.